The rows below give T cell receptor beta chains drawn from one sample of a study of cytomegalovirus exposure and HLA in healthy donors. This table comes from immunoSEQ multiplex PCR, and its TCRdb copy is limited to in-frame clones, with some not included. The sample has roughly 140,000 clones; about four fifths are singletons. The sequenced material came from PBMCs. Source of these receptors: a man aged 25-45 years in good health and CMV-seropositive. Both conserved end residues are part of each CDR3. Part of the rows lack a size; the others show once, few, many or a class for expanded clones.

V: TRBV28
size: .
CDR3: CASSSGGAYGYTF

V: TRBV6-5
size: .
CDR3: CASSYSSYRTDTQYF

V: TRBV7-2
size: .
CDR3: CASSLVGGMTNQPQHF

V: TRBV30
size: .
CDR3: CAWGQDKLFF

V: TRBV29-1
size: .
CDR3: CSVIGRDYNEQFF

V: TRBV6-6
size: .
CDR3: CASSYQPGQLNEQFF

V: TRBV30
size: .
CDR3: CAWSAGLAGGQDTQYF

V: TRBV2
size: .
CDR3: CASTATLAPEQYF

V: TRBV7-2
size: .
CDR3: CASSRDKSLDTQYF

V: TRBV5-5
size: .
CDR3: CASSLAWVRGTDTQYF

V: TRBV4-2
size: .
CDR3: CASSDATRHSVDTEAFF

V: TRBV19
size: .
CDR3: CASSIQLAPTDTQYF

V: TRBV15
size: .
CDR3: CATSREPGGIQYF

V: TRBV11-3
size: .
CDR3: CASSYRPSGGNEQYF

V: TRBV6-1
size: few
CDR3: CASSEALAGVEETQYF

V: TRBV7-9
size: .
CDR3: CASSFSIAGGTYEQYF

V: TRBV28
size: .
CDR3: CASRPPAGASAREQFF

V: TRBV28
size: .
CDR3: CASTLPIAGELSTDTQYF

V: TRBV30
size: .
CDR3: CAWSGTGGNTIYF

V: TRBV19
size: .
CDR3: CATRPDGDFRGYTF

V: TRBV29-1
size: .
CDR3: CSVRTDMNTEAFF

V: TRBV5-6
size: .
CDR3: CASSLVGRPEQYF

V: TRBV28
size: .
CDR3: CASNSIRDRAQSGGRNTEAFF

V: TRBV11-2
size: .
CDR3: CASISFTGELFF

V: TRBV6-6
size: .
CDR3: CASSPRTGGEQYF

V: TRBV27
size: .
CDR3: CASSFTDRDTEAFF

V: TRBV9
size: .
CDR3: CASSDGSTDTQYF

V: TRBV11-2
size: .
CDR3: CASTGSLGQTEAFF